The present T cell receptor (beta chain) was sequenced within a study of T cell responses to AZD1222 COVID-19 vaccine. The protocol was immunoSEQ multiplex PCR, while the TCRdb copy is restricted to in-frame clones and leaves out a portion. Here the sample spans 35,000 to 55,000 clones, 80% being singletons. Overall study findings and caveats: Following two doses of AZD1222, Spike-specific TCR breadth and depth rose. It was only six AZD1222 recipients who were seropositive at baseline. Repertoires were obtained only post-peak T cell response. Targets within unmutated variant regions were reportedly found for nearly half of spike-specific TCRs.

Remarks on this clone: The antigen is undetermined.

The V gene's germline CDR1 is SGHDT and CDR2 YYEEEE. V shed 4 bases and J 2 bases; nucleotides not matched to a gene: 6. This CDR3 comprises 15 residues. The chain recombines TRBV5-6 with TRBJ2-7; 10 bases agree with TRBD1. Material: peripheral blood, obtained 28 days after the second dose of the MenACWY control vaccine. The TCR sequence derives from an adult who received the MenACWY meningococcal vaccine as a control. CDR3 amino acids: CASSPGQGLPYEQYF. CDR3 DNA: TGTGCCAGCAGCCCGGGACAGGGGTTGCCCTACGAGCAGTACTTC.